This TCR beta chain was retrieved from a study of early T cells in non-severe SARS-CoV-2 infection. Study observations and caveats: Anti-spike CD8 specificities were favored by VDJdb matching, whose results missed private and CD4 specificities.

Details on this clonotype: The target antigen is unknown.

Germline lookup yields CDR1 SNHLY and CDR2 FYNNEI. Germline trimming cut 7 bases from V and 1 base from J; bases unmatched to any gene: 2. This CDR3 region has 13 residues. Individual cDNA molecules were tagged with unique molecular identifiers. TCRdb re-derived calls from the 5' RACE reads in MiXCR, one entry per CDR3 protein. The data hold about 99,000 distinct CDR3 sequences, with around 17% observed a single time. Sequences were obtained from whole blood. The V call is TRBV2, the J call TRBJ1-1; TRBD1 agrees at 8 bases. The TCR comes from an adult who was a healthcare worker with PCR-confirmed SARS-CoV-2 infection or an uninfected control (not recorded which). CDR3 DNA sequence: TGTGCCAGCACAGGACAGGGGAACACTGAAGCTTTCTTT. It yields the protein CASTGQGNTEAFF. Full variable domain (outside the CDR3, taken from reference TRBV2 and TRBJ1-1): EPEVTQTPSHQVTQMGQEVILRCVPISNHLYFYWYRQILGQKVEFLVSFYNNEISEKSEIFDDQFSVERPDGSNFTLKIRSTKLEDSAMYFCASTGQGNTEAFFGQGTRLTVV.